The 29 T cell receptor beta chains listed next were all sequenced from one sample in a study of beta chain features in type 1 diabetes. Study results and caveats: TCRB CDR3s from Type 1 diabetes patients were moderately but significantly shorter in all four CD4+ subsets.

As every portion of the isolated RNA was reverse transcribed, the sequencing read expressed TCRB transcripts. Only in-frame clones appear in the TCRdb table, and some are missing; sequencing was by immunoSEQ multiplex PCR. The repertoire holds approximately 250,000 clones, 20% to 25% seen once, with around 0.013% in the top ten. The antigens for these receptors are not known. The sequenced sample was naive CD4+ T cells from blood. The receptors stem from a woman in her 30s with type 1 diabetes.

This clone showed up just a few times. The chain has TRBV4-2 and TRBJ2-1; TRBD2 agrees at 12 bases. The CDR3 is 14 residues long. Trimming cost V 4 bases and J 8 bases; bases outside gene matches: 3. Germline loops: CDR1 LGHNA, CDR2 YNFKEQ. This CDR3 is CASSPTSGGYEQFF. In DNA form, the CDR3 reads TGTGCCAGCAGCCCTACTAGCGGGGGGTATGAGCAGTTCTTC.

The chain couples TRBV11-2 to TRBJ2-1; D is uncertain. CDR1 is SGHAT, CDR2 FQNNGV, per germline. The CDR3 spans 11 residues. The V end lost 2 bases, the J end lost 9 bases, and 5 bases lay between the germline ends. CDR3 amino acids: CASSLRSEQFF. In DNA form, the CDR3 reads TGTGCCAGCAGCTTACGTAGTGAGCAGTTCTTC.

This chain joins TRBV7-2 and TRBJ2-2; possibly TRBD1 for D (6 bases). The germline CDR1 and CDR2 sequences are SGHTA and FQGNSA. This CDR3 comprises 15 residues. V was shortened by 3 bases and J by 5 bases, with 13 bases between the two germline ends. CDR3 sequence (DNA): TGTGCCAGCAGCTTTGCAGGGGCCCCTACCGGGGAGCTGTTTTTT. It translates to CASSFAGAPTGELFF.

The V and J genes are TRBV28 and TRBJ2-7, with a weak D call TRBD1 (6 bases). The germline V gene has CDR1 MDHEN and CDR2 SYDVKM. The CDR3 spans 16 residues. The V and J ends lost 5 bases and 0 bases respectively, with 17 bases between them. This CDR3 reads CASSLAGTYTSYEQYF. CDR3 nucleotides: TGTGCCAGCAGTCTCGCCGGGACATATACCTCCTACGAGCAGTACTTC.

The rearrangement joins TRBV5-1 to TRBJ2-1; a possible D gene is TRBD2 (6 bases). The CDR3 is 13 amino acids. Trimming took 0 bases from V and 6 from J, leaving 7 bases between them. CDR1 is SGHRS and CDR2 is YFSETQ in the germline V gene. CDR3 sequence: CASSLDGGNEQFF. The CDR3 nucleotides read TGCGCCAGCAGCTTGGACGGGGGCAATGAGCAGTTCTTC.

V and J are TRBV5-6 and TRBJ2-3, with D possibly being TRBD2 (6 bases). V was cut by 4 bases and J by 4 bases, with 13 bases left in between. Germline CDR1 reads SGHDT; CDR2 reads YYEEEE. The CDR3 runs to 14 residues. In nucleotides, the CDR3 is TGTGCCAGCAGCAAACTAGCTAACGCAGATACGCAGTATTTT. Amino acids: CASSKLANADTQYF.

The chain couples TRBV28 to TRBJ2-1; TRBD1 agrees at 9 bases. CDR1 is MDHEN, CDR2 SYDVKM, per germline. Trimming cost V 9 bases and J 4 bases; bases outside gene matches: 7. The CDR3 totals 14 residues. CDR3 in DNA: TGTGCCAGTAAACAGGGGGCTTGGTACAATGAGCAGTTCTTC. Translated: CASKQGAWYNEQFF.

Only a few counts were recorded for this clone. V usage is TRBV11-2 and J usage is TRBJ1-2; D is possibly TRBD1 (6 bases). V gave up 5 bases and J gave up 9 bases, with 16 bases separating them. The CDR3 runs 13 residues. Germline-derived CDR1 and CDR2 are SGHAT and FQNNGV. The chain's CDR3 is CASSLRQVESYTF. The CDR3 bases are TGTGCCAGCAGCCTCCGACAGGTTGAGAGCTACACCTTC.

This clone has a handful of counts. J is TRBJ1-5 and V is TRBV9; 9 positions match TRBD1. Germline CDR1 is SGDLS and CDR2 is YYNGEE. This CDR3 has 14 amino acids. J lost 7 bases, V lost 3 bases, and 5 bases had no gene match. This CDR3 is CASSATGGQQPQHF. The CDR3 nucleotides read TGTGCCAGCAGCGCTACAGGGGGCCAGCAGCCCCAGCATTTT.

The chain couples TRBV20-1 to TRBJ1-4; D gene ambiguous. CDR3 length: 11 residues. Germline CDR1 DFQATT, CDR2 SNEGSKA (reference sequence). Trimming removed 2 bases at V and 8 bases at J, with 6 bases between. The chain's CDR3 is CSARSSEKLFF. The CDR3, as DNA: TGCAGTGCTAGATCATCCGAAAAACTGTTTTTT.

CDR3 sequence reads: CASSITGGYTF. CDR3 in DNA: TGTGCCAGTAGTATAACAGGGGGATACACCTTC. This sequence joins TRBV19 and TRBJ1-2; 8 nucleotides match TRBD1. There are 11 residues in the CDR3. Germline V gene sequence: CDR1 LNHDA, CDR2 SQIVND (reference sequence). After removal of 2 bases from V and 11 bases from J, the junction contained 1 base not matched to a gene.

A note on this clone: Without the conserved terminal phenylalanine or tryptophan, this CDR3 likely stems from a read error. The limits of the CDR3 on the DNA are not certain, so only TCRdb's listed CDR3 is given. The CDR3 region is CASSSRDSGV. This chain connects TRBV9 to TRBJ1-1; the DNA was not used to check the table's D call, TRBD1. Inclusive of both ends, the CDR3 amounts to 10 amino acids. Germline V gene data show CDR1 as SGDLS and CDR2 as YYNGEE.

This chain connects TRBV7-9 to TRBJ1-3; no reliable D call. Germline V gene data show CDR1 as SEHNR and CDR2 as FQNEAQ (reference sequence). Trimming took 1 base from V and 3 from J, leaving 7 bases between them. The CDR3 is 14 residues long. The CDR3 region has the DNA TGTGCCAGCAGCTTAGACAGCTTTGGAAACACCATATATTTT. Its protein product is CASSLDSFGNTIYF.

This clone was observed a single time. The J gene is TRBJ2-7, the V gene TRBV9, with TRBD2 matching 7 bases. V lost 0 bases, J lost 3 bases, and 6 bases stayed unmatched. The CDR3 consists of 15 residues. Germline V lookup: CDR1 SGDLS, CDR2 YYNGEE. The CDR3 reads CASSVDAGVRYEQYF. The DNA of the CDR3 is TGTGCCAGCAGCGTAGATGCGGGAGTACGCTACGAGCAGTACTTC.

The V call is TRBV4-2, the J call TRBJ2-7; no firm D call. V was shortened by 1 base and J by 0 bases, with 10 bases between the two germline ends. Germline V CDR1 and CDR2: LGHNA, YNFKEQ. The CDR3 is 15 amino acids. In nucleotides, the CDR3 is TGTGCCAGCAGCCAAGGGAGCCCCTTCTCCTACGAGCAGTACTTC. Translation gives CASSQGSPFSYEQYF.

J is TRBJ2-7 and V is TRBV14; 14 bases fit TRBD2. Unmatched junction bases numbered 8, after V lost 4 bases and J lost 12 bases. The length of the CDR3 is 14 residues. Germline values: CDR1 SGHDN, CDR2 FVKESK. CDR3 amino acids: CASSREGLAGDRYF. CDR3 nucleotides: TGTGCCAGCAGCCGGGAGGGACTAGCGGGAGACCGGTACTTC. The complete variable domain, with remaining parts taken from reference TRBV14 and TRBJ2-7, reads EAGVTQFPSHSVIEKGQTVTLRCDPISGHDNLYWYRRVMGKEIKFLLHFVKESKQDESGMPNNRFLAERTGGTYSTLKVQPAELEDSGVYFCASSREGLAGDRYFGPGTRLTVT.

The table lists this clone with a few counts. The V and J genes are TRBV29-1 and TRBJ2-6, with unresolved D. CDR3 size: 13 residues. Germline V gives CDR1 SQVTM, CDR2 ANQGSEA. V lost 5 bases and J 3 bases, leaving 8 bases between the germline ends. The CDR3 sequence: CSVIPVGANVLTF. CDR3 DNA: TGCAGCGTTATCCCAGTTGGGGCCAACGTCCTGACTTTC.

The V gene is TRBV9, the J gene TRBJ2-1; D perhaps matches TRBD1 (6 bases). The CDR3 length is 15 residues. CDR1 is SGDLS and CDR2 is YYNGEE in the germline V gene. Trimming removed 3 bases from V and 3 bases from J, with 13 bases in between. CDR3 DNA sequence: TGTGCCAGCAGCGCCGAGGGGGACAACTACAATGAGCAGTTCTTC. Protein product: CASSAEGDNYNEQFF.

The genes are TRBV5-1 and TRBJ2-1, with TRBD2 as a possible D gene (6 bases). Deletions cut 0 bases from V and 8 bases from J, with 12 bases between. Looked up from germline, CDR1 is SGHRS and CDR2 is YFSETQ. There are 14 residues in the CDR3. The CDR3, as DNA: TGCGCCAGCAGCTTGGGACTAGTAGCGGATGAGCAGTTCTTC. This codes for CASSLGLVADEQFF.

With regard to this clone: The identical CDR3 is also encoded by other nucleotide sequences in the sample. The genes are TRBV5-4 and TRBJ2-1, with TRBD2 matching 13 bases. CDR3 size: 15 residues. Germline CDR1 reads SGHNT; CDR2 reads YYREEE (reference sequence). Germline trimming cut 4 bases from V and 5 bases from J; bases unmatched to any gene: 3. The CDR3 coding sequence is TGTGCCAGCAGCCCTGGACTAGCGGGAGACAATGAGCAGTTCTTC. Encoded protein: CASSPGLAGDNEQFF.

This clone occurred a few times. The chain joins TRBV27 to TRBJ2-1; TRBD2 agrees at 10 bases. The J segment lost 3 bases and the V segment lost 4 bases, leaving 3 bases of the junction unmatched. Germline values: CDR1 MNHEY, CDR2 SMNVEV (reference sequence). The CDR3 consists of 15 residues. The CDR3 here is CASSSPSGSYNEQFF. DNA for the CDR3: TGTGCCAGCAGTTCCCCTAGCGGGAGCTACAATGAGCAGTTCTTC.

The CDR3 loop reads CASSLGLAGHRDIQYF. DNA for the CDR3: TGCGCCAGCAGCTTGGGACTAGCGGGGCATAGGGACATTCAGTACTTC. The rearrangement uses TRBV5-1 and TRBJ2-4; 11 bases map to TRBD2. Germline trimming cut 0 bases from V and 8 bases from J; bases unmatched to any gene: 7. The CDR3 contains 16 residues. In germline, CDR1 is SGHRS, CDR2 YFSETQ.

This clone has a handful of counts. The sample contains more than one DNA sequence encoding this CDR3. The chain carries TRBV30 and TRBJ1-5; TRBD1 might be the D (6 bases). Germline-derived CDR1 and CDR2 are GTSNPN and SVGIG (reference sequence). Trimming took 0 bases from V and 5 from J, leaving 8 bases between them. CDR3 length: 13 residues. The CDR3 bases are TGTGCCTGGAGTGTATCAGGGGATCAGCCCCAGCATTTT. It specifies CAWSVSGDQPQHF.

The chain joins TRBV29-1 to TRBJ2-3; 8 nucleotides match TRBD1. The CDR3 is made up of 17 amino acids. The ends lost 2 bases at V and 1 base at J; junction bases unmatched: 11. In germline, CDR1 is SQVTM, CDR2 ANQGSEA. The CDR3, as DNA: TGCAGCGTTGAACGGACAGGGATTCCACCGGGCACAGATACGCAGTATTTT. Residues: CSVERTGIPPGTDTQYF.

In this sample, this clone turned up a few times. The chain uses TRBV18 and TRBJ2-3; the match to TRBD1 covers 9 bases. CDR3 size: 15 residues. The V gene's germline CDR1 is KGHSH and CDR2 LQKENI. V shed 7 bases, J shed 3 bases, and the junction held 8 bases outside the gene matches. CDR3 protein: CASYLTGGVTDTQYF. CDR3 in DNA: TGTGCCAGCTACCTGACAGGGGGTGTGACAGATACGCAGTATTTT.

This clone showed up just a few times. The chain's CDR3 is CASSPGGRQETQYF. CDR3 in DNA: TGTGCCAGCAGCCCCGGGGGTCGACAAGAGACCCAGTACTTC. The chain combines TRBV6-5 with TRBJ2-5, with a tentative D call TRBD2 (6 bases). Germline V gene lookup returns CDR1 MNHEY and CDR2 SVGAGI. CDR3 size: 14 residues. V gave up 6 bases and J gave up 2 bases, with 13 bases separating them.

This clone was counted between two and nine times. The rearrangement uses TRBV18 and TRBJ2-1; D is unresolved. The CDR3 consists of 15 residues. Trimming removed 2 bases at V and 6 bases at J, with 14 bases between. The germline V gene has CDR1 KGHSH and CDR2 LQKENI. The CDR3 here is CASSPNGPFGNEQFF. DNA of the CDR3: TGTGCCAGCTCACCAAATGGGCCATTTGGCAATGAGCAGTTCTTC.

This chain links TRBV4-1 with TRBJ2-7; 9 bases are a match to TRBD2. The CDR3 is made up of 19 amino acids. Germline trimming cut 6 bases from V and 3 bases from J; bases unmatched to any gene: 21. The germline V gene encodes CDR1 MGHRA and CDR2 YSYEKL. CDR3 amino acids: CASRRTLATPASGNYEQYF. CDR3 coding DNA: TGCGCCAGCAGACGAACCCTTGCGACCCCGGCTAGCGGGAACTACGAGCAGTACTTC.

This clone was counted only a few times. V gene TRBV29-1 combines with J gene TRBJ1-1, with TRBD1 matching over 8 bases. Per germline, CDR1 SQVTM and CDR2 ANQGSEA. CDR3 length equals 14 residues. Trimming took 0 bases from V and 4 from J; bases not matched to a gene: 4. CDR3: CSVEEFQGATEAFF. CDR3 in DNA: TGCAGCGTTGAAGAATTCCAGGGGGCCACTGAAGCTTTCTTT.